This T cell receptor (beta chain) emerged from a study of blood T cell repertoires in COVID-19. The CDR3 totals 13 residues. Germline CDR1 and CDR2: LNHDA and SQIVND (reference sequence). The V end was cut by 7 bases, the J end by 5 bases, with 13 bases between. Profiled with immunoSEQ multiplex PCR; TCRdb holds only in-frame clones, not every one. The sample holds around 500,000 clones, approximately 88% seen once. This study enrolled people aged roughly 18 to 89 from approximately 25 US geographic areas. The sequence was obtained from a woman in her thirties or forties who had recovered from COVID-19. The sample consisted of PBMCs or T cells enriched from blood (not recorded which). The chain uses TRBV19 and TRBJ2-3; possible D gene TRBD1, 5 bases. The CDR3 spells CASISQGIDTQYF. The CDR3 DNA sequence: TGTGCCAGTATCTCCCAGGGCATAGATACGCAGTATTTT. Full variable domain (rest looked up from reference TRBV19 and TRBJ2-3): DGGITQSPKYLFRKEGQNVTLSCEQNLNHDAMYWYRQDPGQGLRLIYYSQIVNDFQKGDIAEGYSVSREKKESFPLTVTSAQKNPTAFYLCASISQGIDTQYFGPGTRLTVL.